What follows are 15 T cell receptor beta chains derived from one specimen sequenced in a study of cytomegalovirus exposure and HLA in healthy donors. Sequenced by immunoSEQ multiplex PCR; TCRdb stores in-frame clones only, minus some. The repertoire holds about 170,000 clones, with around 92% as singletons. Material: PBMCs. The receptors here all came from a man younger than 35 in good health and CMV-seropositive.

The V gene is TRBV7-9, the J gene TRBJ2-4, with D perhaps matching TRBD1 (6 bases). Per germline, CDR1 SEHNR and CDR2 FQNEAQ (reference sequence). V lost 8 bases, J lost 9 bases, and 11 bases lay in between. The CDR3 contains 11 residues. The CDR3 reads CASWTAGIQYF. CDR3 in DNA: TGTGCCAGCTGGACAGCCGGCATTCAGTACTTC.

The V gene is TRBV30, the J gene TRBJ2-2; tentative D call: TRBD1 (6 bases). V lost 7 bases and J lost 3, with 18 bases in between. Looked up from germline, CDR1 is GTSNPN and CDR2 is SVGIG (reference sequence). The CDR3 has 15 residues. This chain's CDR3 is CASTGGEEYTGELFF. CDR3 coding DNA: TGTGCCTCGACTGGGGGCGAGGAGTACACCGGGGAGCTGTTTTTT.

The chain has TRBV27 and TRBJ1-3, with D possibly being TRBD1 (5 bases). This CDR3 is built from 13 residues. CDR1 is MNHEY and CDR2 is SMNVEV in the germline V gene (reference sequence). V was pared by 6 bases and J by 3 bases, with 9 bases between. CDR3 DNA: TGTGCCAGCAGAGGGGCTGGTGGAAACACCATATATTTT. The encoded protein is CASRGAGGNTIYF.

V is TRBV11-3 and J is TRBJ1-1; D is possibly TRBD1 (6 bases). The CDR3 is made up of 18 amino acids. Germline-derived CDR1 and CDR2 are SGHNT and YENEEA. V was pared by 2 bases and J by 2 bases, with 21 bases between. The CDR3: CASSLRWGGQRGNTEAFF. The CDR3 DNA is TGTGCCAGCAGCTTACGCTGGGGGGGGCAGAGGGGAAACACTGAAGCTTTCTTT.

The chain joins TRBV19 to TRBJ1-2; D is perhaps TRBD1 (6 bases). V shed 6 bases and J shed 0 bases, with 8 bases lying between them. The CDR3 totals 13 residues. The germline V gene encodes CDR1 LNHDA and CDR2 SQIVND (reference sequence). CDR3 in DNA: TGTGCCAGTAGCCGGGACACTAACTATGGCTACACCTTC. The encoded protein is CASSRDTNYGYTF.

The genes are TRBV2 and TRBJ2-2; 7 positions match TRBD1. Losses at the gene ends were 2 bases for V and 6 bases for J; bases not matched to a gene: 6. Germline V gene lookup returns CDR1 SNHLY and CDR2 FYNNEI. CDR3 length equals 15 residues. The CDR3 DNA follows: TGTGCCAGCAGTGAATCCAGGGGGTCTCCCGGGGAGCTGTTTTTT. As protein: CASSESRGSPGELFF.

This sequence joins TRBV5-4 and TRBJ2-7; TRBD1 matches 7 bases. Germline V CDR1 and CDR2: SGHNT, YYREEE (reference sequence). V gave up 5 bases and J gave up 4 bases; unmatched junction bases: 12. The CDR3 loop spans 15 amino acids. CDR3 region: CASSPGTERVYEQYF. In DNA form, the CDR3 reads TGTGCCAGCAGTCCTGGGACAGAAAGAGTTTACGAGCAGTACTTC.

The chain carries TRBV6-5 and TRBJ2-1, with 9 bases identical to TRBD1. The CDR3 is 15 amino acids. CDR1 MNHEY and CDR2 SVGAGI come from the germline V gene. The V segment lost 6 bases and the J segment 6 bases; nucleotides outside the gene matches: 9. CDR3 sequence: CASSLGQGKVNEQFF. Written as DNA, the CDR3 is TGTGCCAGCAGCCTAGGACAGGGGAAAGTCAATGAGCAGTTCTTC.

The chain uses TRBV7-9 and TRBJ1-2, with 7 bases fitting TRBD1. Trimming at V came to 5 bases and at J to 6 bases, leaving 9 bases not matched to a gene. The CDR3 loop spans 14 amino acids. Germline assignment: CDR1 SEHNR and CDR2 FQNEAQ (reference sequence). CDR3: CASSERQGVHGYTF. The CDR3, as DNA: TGTGCCAGCAGCGAGAGACAGGGAGTCCATGGCTACACCTTC.

The gene calls are TRBV19 and TRBJ1-2; weak D call: TRBD1 (6 bases). CDR3 size: 11 residues. Germline lookup yields CDR1 LNHDA and CDR2 SQIVND (reference sequence). Trimming left V 7 bases short and J 5 bases short, with 8 bases between. CDR3 nucleotide sequence: TGTGCCAGTAAGGGGGGGTATGGCTACACCTTC. Encoded protein: CASKGGYGYTF.

The genes are TRBV15 and TRBJ2-1, with TRBD2 as a possible D gene (6 bases). Germline values: CDR1 LNHNV, CDR2 YYDKDF (reference sequence). The CDR3 consists of 13 residues. The V and J ends lost 2 bases and 10 bases respectively, with 12 bases between them. CDR3 DNA sequence: TGTGCCACCAGCAGAAACTTAGCGGCCGAGCAGTTCTTC. Amino acid sequence: CATSRNLAAEQFF.

The chain combines TRBV5-4 with TRBJ2-2, with TRBD1 matching 7 bases. The germline V gene has CDR1 SGHNT and CDR2 YYREEE (reference sequence). The length of the CDR3 is 13 residues. The ends lost 9 bases at V and 0 bases at J; junction bases unmatched: 2. This chain's CDR3 is CATGTANTGELFF. In DNA form, the CDR3 reads TGTGCCACCGGGACAGCGAACACCGGGGAGCTGTTTTTT.

CDR3 nucleotides: TGTGCCAGCAGATATCAGGGGGCTACCCAGGGGCCCCAGCATTTT. This sequence encodes CASRYQGATQGPQHF. V gene TRBV16 combines with J gene TRBJ1-5, with 8 bases that match TRBD1. V lost 6 bases and J lost 9; bases outside the gene matches: 13. The germline V gene encodes CDR1 KGHSY and CDR2 FQNENV. This CDR3 has 15 amino acids.

The chain uses TRBV6-1 and TRBJ2-3; 14 bases map to TRBD2. Germline values: CDR1 MNHNS, CDR2 SASEGT. The length of the CDR3 is 18 residues. After removal of 2 bases from V and 6 bases from J, the junction contained 10 bases not matched to a gene. The CDR3 sequence: CASSETGSGLAGADTQYF. The CDR3 DNA reads as TGTGCCAGCAGTGAAACGGGGTCGGGACTAGCGGGAGCTGATACGCAGTATTTT.

V is TRBV18 and J is TRBJ2-7; no firm D call. Germline V gives CDR1 KGHSH, CDR2 LQKENI. Deletions cut 2 bases from V and 2 bases from J, with 7 bases between. The CDR3 extends over 13 amino acids. The CDR3 sequence: CASSPDSTYEQYF. The CDR3 DNA reads TGTGCCAGCTCACCAGACTCAACCTACGAGCAGTACTTC. Complete variable domain (other parts from reference TRBV18 and TRBJ2-7): NAGVMQNPRHLVRRRGQEARLRCSPMKGHSHVYWYRQLPEEGLKFMVYLQKENIIDESGMPKERFSAEFPKEGPSILRIQQVVRGDSAAYFCASSPDSTYEQYFGPGTRLTVT.